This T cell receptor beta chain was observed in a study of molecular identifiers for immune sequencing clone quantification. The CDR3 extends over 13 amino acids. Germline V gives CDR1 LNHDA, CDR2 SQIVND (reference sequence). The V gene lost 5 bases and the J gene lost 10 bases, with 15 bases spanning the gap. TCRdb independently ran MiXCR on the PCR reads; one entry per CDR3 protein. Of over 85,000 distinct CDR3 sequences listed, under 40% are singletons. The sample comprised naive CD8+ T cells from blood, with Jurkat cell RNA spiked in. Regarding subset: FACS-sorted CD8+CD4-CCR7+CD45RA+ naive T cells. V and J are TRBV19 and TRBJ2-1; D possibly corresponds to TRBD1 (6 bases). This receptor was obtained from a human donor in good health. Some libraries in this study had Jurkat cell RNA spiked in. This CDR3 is CASSVLTGREQFF. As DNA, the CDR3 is TGTGCCAGTAGTGTCCTGACAGGCCGGGAGCAGTTCTTC. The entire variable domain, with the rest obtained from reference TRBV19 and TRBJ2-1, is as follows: DGGITQSPKYLFRKEGQNVTLSCEQNLNHDAMYWYRQDPGQGLRLIYYSQIVNDFQKGDIAEGYSVSREKKESFPLTVTSAQKNPTAFYLCASSVLTGREQFFGPGTRLTVL.